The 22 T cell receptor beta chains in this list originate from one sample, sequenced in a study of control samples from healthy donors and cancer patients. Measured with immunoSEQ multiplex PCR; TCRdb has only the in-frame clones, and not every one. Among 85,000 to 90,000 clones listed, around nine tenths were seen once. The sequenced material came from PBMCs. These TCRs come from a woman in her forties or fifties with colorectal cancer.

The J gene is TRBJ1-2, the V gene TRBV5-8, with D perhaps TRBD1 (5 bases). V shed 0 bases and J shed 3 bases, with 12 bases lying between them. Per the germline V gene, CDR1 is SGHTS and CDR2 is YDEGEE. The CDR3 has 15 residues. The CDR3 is CASSLVTGVDYGYTF. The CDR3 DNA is TGTGCCAGCAGCTTGGTGACGGGGGTGGACTATGGCTACACCTTC.

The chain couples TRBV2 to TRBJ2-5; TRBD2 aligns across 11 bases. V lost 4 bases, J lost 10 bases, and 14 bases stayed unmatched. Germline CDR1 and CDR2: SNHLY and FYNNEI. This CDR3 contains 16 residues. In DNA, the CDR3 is TGTGCCAGCAGTGGAACCCTAGCGGGGGGCCTTCGGGACCAGTACTTC. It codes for CASSGTLAGGLRDQYF.

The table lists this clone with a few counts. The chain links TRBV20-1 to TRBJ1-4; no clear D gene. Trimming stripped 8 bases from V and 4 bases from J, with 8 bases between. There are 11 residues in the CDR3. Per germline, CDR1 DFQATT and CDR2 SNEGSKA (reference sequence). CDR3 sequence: CSLSYNEKLFF. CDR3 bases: TGCAGTCTCAGTTATAATGAAAAACTGTTTTTT.

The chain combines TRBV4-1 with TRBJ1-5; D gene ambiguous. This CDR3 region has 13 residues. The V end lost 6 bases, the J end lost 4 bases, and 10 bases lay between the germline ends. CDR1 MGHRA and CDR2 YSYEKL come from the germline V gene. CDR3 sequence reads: CASSPQENQPQHF. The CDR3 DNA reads TGCGCCAGCAGTCCTCAGGAAAATCAGCCCCAGCATTTT.

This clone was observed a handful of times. The CDR3 nucleotides are TGCGCCAGCGGACTCACACCCCTCCACTTT. It is translated as CASGLTPLHF. V is TRBV4-1 and J is TRBJ1-6; D gene ambiguous. Germline V lookup: CDR1 MGHRA, CDR2 YSYEKL. CDR3 length equals 10 residues. Trimming removed 8 bases at V and 11 bases at J, with 7 bases between.

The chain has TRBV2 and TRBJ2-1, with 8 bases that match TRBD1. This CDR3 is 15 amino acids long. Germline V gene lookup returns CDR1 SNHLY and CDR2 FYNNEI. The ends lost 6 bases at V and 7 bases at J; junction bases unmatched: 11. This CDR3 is CASSPGQGLGNEQFF. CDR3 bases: TGTGCCAGCAGCCCAGGACAGGGATTGGGGAATGAGCAGTTCTTC. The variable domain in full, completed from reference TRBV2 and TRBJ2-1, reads EPEVTQTPSHQVTQMGQEVILRCVPISNHLYFYWYRQILGQKVEFLVSFYNNEISEKSEIFDDQFSVERPDGSNFTLKIRSTKLEDSAMYFCASSPGQGLGNEQFFGPGTRLTVL.

CDR3 region: CASSEQNYGYTF. Written as DNA, the CDR3 is TGTGCCAGCAGTGAACAGAACTATGGCTACACCTTC. The rearrangement links TRBV6-1 to TRBJ1-2, with unresolved D. The CDR3 is 12 residues long. V was pared by 2 bases and J by 2 bases, with 3 bases between. CDR1 is MNHNS, CDR2 SASEGT, per germline.

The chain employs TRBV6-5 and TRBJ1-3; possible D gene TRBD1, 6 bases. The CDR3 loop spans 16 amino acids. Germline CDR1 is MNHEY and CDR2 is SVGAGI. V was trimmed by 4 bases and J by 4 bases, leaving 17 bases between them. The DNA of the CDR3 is TGTGCCAGCAGTTCCCTCTGGACAGTAGCGGGAAACACCATATATTTT. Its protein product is CASSSLWTVAGNTIYF.

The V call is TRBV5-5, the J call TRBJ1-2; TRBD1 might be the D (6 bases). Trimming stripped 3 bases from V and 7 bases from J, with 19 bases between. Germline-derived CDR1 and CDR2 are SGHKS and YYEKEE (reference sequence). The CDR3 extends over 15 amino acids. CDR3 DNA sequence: TGTGCCAGCAGCTCCTCCTTGGGGGCAACGTTTGGCTACACCTTC. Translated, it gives CASSSSLGATFGYTF.

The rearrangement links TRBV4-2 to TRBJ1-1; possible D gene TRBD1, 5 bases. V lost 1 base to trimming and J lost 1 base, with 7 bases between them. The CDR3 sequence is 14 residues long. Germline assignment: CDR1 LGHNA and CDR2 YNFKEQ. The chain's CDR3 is CASSQVDRNTEAFF. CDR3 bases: TGTGCCAGCAGCCAAGTAGACAGGAACACTGAAGCTTTCTTT.

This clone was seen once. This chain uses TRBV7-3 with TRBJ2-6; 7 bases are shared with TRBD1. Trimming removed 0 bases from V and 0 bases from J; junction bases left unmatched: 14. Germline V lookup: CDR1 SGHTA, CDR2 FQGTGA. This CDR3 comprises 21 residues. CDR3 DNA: TGTGCCAGCAGCTTAACAAGTTCCGGGACAGACTTACTCTCTGGGGCCAACGTCCTGACTTTC. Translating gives CASSLTSSGTDLLSGANVLTF.

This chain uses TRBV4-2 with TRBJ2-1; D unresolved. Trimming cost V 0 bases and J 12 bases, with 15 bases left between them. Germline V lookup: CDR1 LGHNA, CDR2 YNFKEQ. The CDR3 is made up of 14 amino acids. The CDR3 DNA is TGTGCCAGCAGCCAAGATATAGGGCCCTGGGTGCAGTTCTTC. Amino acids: CASSQDIGPWVQFF.

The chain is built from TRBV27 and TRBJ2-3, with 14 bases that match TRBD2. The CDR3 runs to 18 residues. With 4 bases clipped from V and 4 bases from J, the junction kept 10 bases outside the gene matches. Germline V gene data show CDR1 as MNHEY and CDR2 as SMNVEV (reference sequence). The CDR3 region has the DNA TGTGCCAGCAGTTCAAGACTAGCGGGGGGGCTGCCCTCAGATACGCAGTATTTT. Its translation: CASSSRLAGGLPSDTQYF.

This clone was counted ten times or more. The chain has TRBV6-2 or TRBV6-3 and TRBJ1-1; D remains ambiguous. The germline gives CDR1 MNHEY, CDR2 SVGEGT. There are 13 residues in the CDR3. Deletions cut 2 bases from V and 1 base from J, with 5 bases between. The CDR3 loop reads CASSYKENTEAFF. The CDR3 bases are TGTGCCAGCAGTTACAAGGAGAACACTGAAGCTTTCTTT.

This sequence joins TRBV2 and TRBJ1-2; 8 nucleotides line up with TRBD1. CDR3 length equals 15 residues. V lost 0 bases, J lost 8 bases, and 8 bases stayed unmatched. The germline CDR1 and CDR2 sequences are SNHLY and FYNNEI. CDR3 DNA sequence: TGTGCCAGCAGTGAAGCGGGGACAGGCCGGCGGGGCTACACCTTC. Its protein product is CASSEAGTGRRGYTF.

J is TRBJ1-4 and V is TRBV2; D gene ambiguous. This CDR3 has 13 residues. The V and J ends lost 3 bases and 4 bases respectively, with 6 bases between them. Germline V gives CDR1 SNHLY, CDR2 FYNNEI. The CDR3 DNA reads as TGTGCCAGCAGTGACGGGTATAATGAAAAACTGTTTTTT. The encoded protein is CASSDGYNEKLFF.

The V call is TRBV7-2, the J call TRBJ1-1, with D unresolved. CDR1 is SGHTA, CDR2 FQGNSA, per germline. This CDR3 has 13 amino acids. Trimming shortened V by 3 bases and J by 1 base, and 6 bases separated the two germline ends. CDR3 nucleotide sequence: TGTGCCAGCAGCTTCTCCGAGAACACTGAAGCTTTCTTT. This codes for CASSFSENTEAFF.

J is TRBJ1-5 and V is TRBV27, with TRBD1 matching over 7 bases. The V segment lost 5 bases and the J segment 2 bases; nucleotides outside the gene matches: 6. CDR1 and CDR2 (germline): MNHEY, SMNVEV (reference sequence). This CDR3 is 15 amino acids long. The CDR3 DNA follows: TGTGCCAGCAGTCTCGACAGGGAGGGCAATCAGCCCCAGCATTTT. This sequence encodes CASSLDREGNQPQHF.

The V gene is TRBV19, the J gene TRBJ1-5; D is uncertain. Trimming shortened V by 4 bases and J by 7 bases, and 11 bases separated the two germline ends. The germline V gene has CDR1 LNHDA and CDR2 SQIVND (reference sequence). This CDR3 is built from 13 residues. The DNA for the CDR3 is TGTGCCAGTAGTAGACAAGTCGGCCAGCCCCAGCATTTT. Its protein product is CASSRQVGQPQHF.

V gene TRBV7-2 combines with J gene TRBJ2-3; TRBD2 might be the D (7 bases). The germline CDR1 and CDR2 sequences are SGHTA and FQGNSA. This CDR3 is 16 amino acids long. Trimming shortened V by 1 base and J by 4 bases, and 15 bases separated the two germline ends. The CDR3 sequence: CASSLGGGRFPDTQYF. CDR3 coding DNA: TGTGCCAGCAGCTTAGGGGGGGGGCGGTTTCCAGATACGCAGTATTTT.

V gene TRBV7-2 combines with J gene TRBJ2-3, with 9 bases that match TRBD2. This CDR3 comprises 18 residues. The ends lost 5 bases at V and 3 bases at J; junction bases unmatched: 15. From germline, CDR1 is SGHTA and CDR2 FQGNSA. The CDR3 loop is CASSQNAAAGGQTDTQYF. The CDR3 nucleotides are TGTGCCAGCAGCCAAAATGCGGCGGCGGGGGGGCAGACAGATACGCAGTATTTT.

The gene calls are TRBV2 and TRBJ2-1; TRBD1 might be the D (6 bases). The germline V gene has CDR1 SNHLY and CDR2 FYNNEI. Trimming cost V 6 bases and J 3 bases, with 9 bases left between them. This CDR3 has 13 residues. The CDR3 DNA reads TGTGCCAGCAGGACAGGTATCTACAATGAGCAGTTCTTC. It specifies CASRTGIYNEQFF.